These T cell receptor beta chains were read from a single sample in a study of cytomegalovirus exposure and HLA in healthy donors. The assay was immunoSEQ multiplex PCR, and TCRdb's table has in-frame clones only and misses some. This listing includes some 76,000 clones. Sequences were obtained from PBMCs. These receptor sequences come from a man in his forties in good health and CMV-seronegative. Both conserved end residues are part of each CDR3.

cdr3_length v_call cdr3_aa
14 TRBV7-7 CASSSSSGGGEQYF
16 TRBV6-6 CASSYYGSGSSGELFF
12 TRBV29-1 CSVRTDNNEQFF
17 TRBV6-1 CASSEGDRGSYNSPLHF
15 TRBV10-2 CASSEYDGGADEQFF
14 TRBV11-3 CASSPSPGSYEQYF
15 TRBV9 CASSVAGHYTDTQYF
13 TRBV29-1 CSVEVQGFPPQFF
12 TRBV10-3 CAIGRQPYEQYF
15 TRBV28 CASSFQTGGGQPQHF
15 TRBV2 CASRGDLSSYNEQFF
15 TRBV6-6 CASRGRLAGTNEQYF
16 TRBV4-3 CASSQDWRGSLYEQYF
12 TRBV29-1 CSVARASYEQYF
16 TRBV21-1 CASSKEVIRGSYEQYF
16 TRBV4-3 CASSQVLGQSNQPQHF
14 TRBV2 CASSYTTQNTEAFF
13 TRBV2 CASRGTGLDTQYF
12 TRBV25-1 CASSVTGAEQYF
16 TRBV10-3 CAIKGLAGADTDTQYF
16 TRBV10-3 CAISESSSGSTGELFF
15 TRBV18 CASSPPLQGQETQYF
14 TRBV7-9 CASTNQGAGQPQHF
16 TRBV5-5 CASSLVAVPMNTEAFF
12 TRBV5-6 CASSLAGNGYTF
15 TRBV7-6 CASSRLAGGFYEQYF
14 TRBV6-5 CASRGAANTGELFF
14 TRBV9 CASSGTGTSGEQYF
13 TRBV4-3 CASSQERHYEQYF
16 TRBV19 CASSSGLALVTDTQYF
12 TRBV7-9 CASSHDRGDYTF
13 TRBV9 CASSGARRDTQYF
15 TRBV5-4 CASSFLAGGQETQYF